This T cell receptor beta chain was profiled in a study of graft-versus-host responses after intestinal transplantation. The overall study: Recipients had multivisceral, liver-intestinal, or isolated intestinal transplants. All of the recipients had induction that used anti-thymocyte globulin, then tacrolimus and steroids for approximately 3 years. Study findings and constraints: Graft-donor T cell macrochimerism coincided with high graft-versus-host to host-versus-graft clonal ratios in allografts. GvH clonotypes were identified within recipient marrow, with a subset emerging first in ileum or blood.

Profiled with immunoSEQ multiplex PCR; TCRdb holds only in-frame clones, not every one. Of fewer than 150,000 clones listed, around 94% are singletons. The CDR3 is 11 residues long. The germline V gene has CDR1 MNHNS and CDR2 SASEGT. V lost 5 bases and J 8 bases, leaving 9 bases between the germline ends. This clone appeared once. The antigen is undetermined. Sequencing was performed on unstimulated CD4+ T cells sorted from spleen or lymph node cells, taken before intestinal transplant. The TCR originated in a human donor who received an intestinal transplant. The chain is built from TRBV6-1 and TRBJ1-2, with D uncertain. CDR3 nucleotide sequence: TGTGCCAGCAGTTACCTTGGGGGCTACACCTTC. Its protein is CASSYLGGYTF.